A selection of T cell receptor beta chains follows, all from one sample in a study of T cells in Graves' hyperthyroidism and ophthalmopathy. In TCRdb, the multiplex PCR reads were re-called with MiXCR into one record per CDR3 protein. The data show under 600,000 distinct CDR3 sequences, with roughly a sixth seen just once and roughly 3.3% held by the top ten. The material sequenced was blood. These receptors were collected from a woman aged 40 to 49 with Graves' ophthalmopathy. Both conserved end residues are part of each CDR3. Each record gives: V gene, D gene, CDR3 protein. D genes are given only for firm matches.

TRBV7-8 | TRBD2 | CASTLRLAGVDEQFF
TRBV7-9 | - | CASSPKGYTGNTIYF
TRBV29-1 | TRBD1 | CSVNTGTGGGEQFF
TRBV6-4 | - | CASSERGDTDTQYF
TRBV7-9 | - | CASSRTGRNSPLHF
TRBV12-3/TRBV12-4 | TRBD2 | CASSPGGDTDTQYF
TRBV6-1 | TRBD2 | CASLRDYQWSEQFF
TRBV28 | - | CASHAGRLTNYGYTF
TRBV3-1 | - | CASSPEGLGRQYF
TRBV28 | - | CASSIAANYGYTF